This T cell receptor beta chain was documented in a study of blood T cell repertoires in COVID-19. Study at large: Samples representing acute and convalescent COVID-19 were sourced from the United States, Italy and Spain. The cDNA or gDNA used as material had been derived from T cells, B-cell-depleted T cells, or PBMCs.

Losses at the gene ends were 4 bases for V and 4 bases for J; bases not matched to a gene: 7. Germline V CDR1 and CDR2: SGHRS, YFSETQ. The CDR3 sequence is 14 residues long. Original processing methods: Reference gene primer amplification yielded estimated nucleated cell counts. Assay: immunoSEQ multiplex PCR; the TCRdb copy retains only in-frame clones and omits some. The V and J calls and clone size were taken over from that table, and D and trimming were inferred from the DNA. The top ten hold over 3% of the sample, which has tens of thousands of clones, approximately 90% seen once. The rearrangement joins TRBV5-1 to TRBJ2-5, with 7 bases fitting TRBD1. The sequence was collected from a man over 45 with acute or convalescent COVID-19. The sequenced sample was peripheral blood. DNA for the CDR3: TGCGCCAGCAGCCTGACAGGGTTAGGAGAGACCCAGTACTTC. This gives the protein CASSLTGLGETQYF.